The 7 T cell receptor beta chains listed next were all sequenced from one sample in a study of CXCR3-negative and CXCR3-positive naive CD8 T cells. Overall study findings and caveats: In CXCR3-positive naive cells, the TRB CDR3s were more hydrophobic than in CXCR3-negative naive cells.

UMI-labeled TRB cDNA libraries were prepared by 5' RACE. TCRdb re-analyzed the 5' RACE reads; it lists each CDR3 protein once, without DNA. The sample table sets out about 120,000 distinct CDR3 sequences. No antigen is known for these receptors. The material sequenced was naive CXCR3+ CD8+ T cells from blood. Subset denoted: CD45RO-CCR7+CD27+CD95- naive CD8+ T cells expressing CXCR3 (TNR3+). These TCRs come from a human donor in good health. Some clones in this sample may be carry-over from other donors' samples.

The chain uses TRBV6-1 and TRBJ2-1; the D call of TRBD1 rests on TCRdb alone, since no DNA is present to check it. This CDR3 comprises 17 residues. The V gene's germline CDR1 is MNHNS and CDR2 SASEGT. The CDR3 protein is CASNPLVGGRSYNEQFF.

The chain is built from TRBV29-1 and TRBJ2-2; the D call from TCRdb, TRBD1, cannot be confirmed without DNA. Germline loops: CDR1 SQVTM, CDR2 ANQGSEA. The CDR3 is 12 residues long. This chain's CDR3 is CSVAQGTGELFF.

The chain employs TRBV28 and TRBJ2-1; checking the TCRdb D call of TRBD2 is not possible without DNA. This CDR3 is 14 amino acids long. The germline CDR1 and CDR2 sequences are MDHEN and SYDVKM. CDR3 sequence reads: CASSPRLGWSEQFF.

CDR3 protein: CASSIVGRTEAFF. The V and J genes are TRBV19 and TRBJ1-1. CDR1 and CDR2 from the germline V gene are LNHDA and SQIVND (reference sequence). The CDR3 runs to 13 residues. Using reference TRBV19 and TRBJ1-1 for the parts outside the CDR3, the full variable domain is DGGITQSPKYLFRKEGQNVTLSCEQNLNHDAMYWYRQDPGQGLRLIYYSQIVNDFQKGDIAEGYSVSREKKESFPLTVTSAQKNPTAFYLCASSIVGRTEAFFGQGTRLTVV.

The J gene is TRBJ1-2, the V gene TRBV3-1. This CDR3 is 14 amino acids long. Germline assignment: CDR1 LGHDT and CDR2 YNNKEL (reference sequence). The CDR3 loop is CASSQDTRFHGYTF.

The chain employs TRBV27 and TRBJ2-7; TCRdb's D call of TRBD1 is untestable without DNA. CDR3 length: 13 amino acids. The germline CDR1 and CDR2 sequences are MNHEY and SMNVEV (reference sequence). CDR3 sequence: CASSLFPWDEQYF.

This chain links TRBV5-1 with TRBJ2-1; TCRdb's D call of TRBD2 is untestable without DNA. Germline V gene data show CDR1 as SGHRS and CDR2 as YFSETQ. This CDR3 has 15 amino acids. This chain's CDR3 is CASSLARGGLNEQFF.